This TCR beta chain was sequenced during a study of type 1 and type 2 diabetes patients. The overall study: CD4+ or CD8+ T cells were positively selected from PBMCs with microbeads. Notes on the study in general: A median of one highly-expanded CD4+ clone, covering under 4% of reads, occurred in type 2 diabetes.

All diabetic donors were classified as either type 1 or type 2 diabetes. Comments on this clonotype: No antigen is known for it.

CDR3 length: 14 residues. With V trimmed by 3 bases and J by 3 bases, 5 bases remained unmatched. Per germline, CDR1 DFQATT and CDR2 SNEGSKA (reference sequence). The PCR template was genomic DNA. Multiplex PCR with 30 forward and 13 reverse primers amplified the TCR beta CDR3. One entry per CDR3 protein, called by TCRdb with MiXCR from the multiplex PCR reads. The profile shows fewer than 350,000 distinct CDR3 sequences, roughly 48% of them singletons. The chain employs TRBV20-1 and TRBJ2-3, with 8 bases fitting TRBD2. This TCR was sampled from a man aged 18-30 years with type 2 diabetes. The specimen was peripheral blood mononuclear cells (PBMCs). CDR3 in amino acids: CSASGGALTDTQYF. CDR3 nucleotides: TGCAGTGCTAGCGGGGGGGCCTTGACAGATACGCAGTATTTT.